These 14 T cell receptor beta chains came from one sample sequenced in a study of T cells in Graves' hyperthyroidism and ophthalmopathy. The CDR3 regions of TCR beta were amplified from RNA transcripts. A first-round RT-PCR of the TCR CDR3 used the HTBI primer set. TCRdb reprocessed the multiplex PCR reads via MiXCR and lists one record per CDR3 protein. This table holds over 500,000 distinct CDR3 sequences, over 35% found once. Sequences were obtained from peripheral blood or thyroid tissue (not recorded which). These receptors originate from an adult woman with Graves' disease, either hyperthyroidism or ophthalmopathy (not recorded which).

Many counts were recorded for this clonotype. The chain links TRBV7-9 to TRBJ1-5; no reliable D call. The CDR3 contains 15 residues. CDR1 is SEHNR and CDR2 is FQNEAQ in the germline V gene (reference sequence). V lost 4 bases, J lost 9 bases, and 19 bases lay in between. The CDR3 region has the DNA TGTGCCAGCAGCTCCGGGGAGTCCCCGTTTCCGCCCCAGCATTTT. Protein sequence: CASSSGESPFPPQHF.

This clonotype has a handful of counts. The chain has TRBV10-1 and TRBJ2-2; D remains unclear. Trimming pared 3 bases from V and 3 bases from J, leaving 11 bases between. CDR1 and CDR2 (germline): WNHNN, SYGVQD (reference sequence). CDR3 length: 15 amino acids. The CDR3 DNA follows: TGCGCCAGCAGTGAACCCCCTAATGACACCGGGGAGCTGTTTTTT. Translating gives CASSEPPNDTGELFF.

This clonotype was seen repeatedly, ten times or more. This chain links TRBV12-3 or TRBV12-4 with TRBJ2-5; the D call may be TRBD1 or TRBD2 (6 bases each). CDR3 size: 13 residues. The V gene lost 6 bases and the J gene lost 10 bases, with 18 bases spanning the gap. The CDR3 loop reads CASSHEQGGDQYF. The CDR3 DNA reads as TGTGCCAGCAGCCATGAACAGGGAGGTGACCAGTACTTC.

DNA for the CDR3: TGTGCCAGCAGCGGGCCGTCGAACACTGAAGCTTTCTTT. Its protein is CASSGPSNTEAFF. This chain links TRBV7-2 with TRBJ1-1; D unclear. Germline CDR1 reads SGHTA; CDR2 reads FQGNSA. The CDR3 is made up of 13 amino acids. Trimming took 5 bases from V and 1 from J, leaving 8 bases between them.

In its sample, this clonotype was seen a few times. The chain uses TRBV18 and TRBJ2-5; weak D call: TRBD1 (6 bases). Per germline, CDR1 KGHSH and CDR2 LQKENI. Trimming pared 0 bases from V and 5 bases from J, leaving 10 bases between. This CDR3 is built from 14 residues. Written as DNA, the CDR3 is TGTGCCAGCTCACCACCGCAGGGGCAGGAGACCCAGTACTTC. Amino acids: CASSPPQGQETQYF.

This clonotype occurred many times. The chain carries TRBV6-2 or TRBV6-3 and TRBJ2-7, with D hard to call. The CDR3 spans 12 residues. Deletions cut 0 bases from V and 8 bases from J, with 8 bases between. Germline CDR1 MNHEY, CDR2 SVGEGT. CDR3 DNA sequence: TGTGCCAGCAGTTACTCTTCTACGCAGCAGTACTTC. This sequence encodes CASSYSSTQQYF.

At least ten counts were recorded for this clonotype. CDR3 sequence reads: CASRSGTNYGYTF. CDR3 DNA: TGTGCCAGCAGGAGCGGGACTAACTATGGCTACACCTTC. The chain has TRBV6-1 and TRBJ1-2; no clear D. The CDR3 runs 13 residues. The ends were cut back, 6 bases at V and 0 bases at J, with 8 bases in the middle. Germline V gives CDR1 MNHNS, CDR2 SASEGT.

The sample holds a few counts of this clonotype. The V call is TRBV7-8, the J call TRBJ2-7; TRBD1 aligns across 8 bases. The CDR3 runs to 16 residues. V shed 5 bases and J 3 bases; nucleotides not matched to a gene: 12. Germline loops: CDR1 SGHVS, CDR2 FQNEAQ. Here the CDR3 DNA reads TGTGCCAGCAGCCGCCCACTCGGGACAGGAGTCTACGAGCAGTACTTC. It specifies CASSRPLGTGVYEQYF.

In this sample, this clonotype turned up many times. Written as DNA, the CDR3 is TGCAGTGCTAGGGGGGGGACAGGGGCCTACGAGCAGTACTTC. Translated: CSARGGTGAYEQYF. The gene calls are TRBV20-1 and TRBJ2-7, with 10 bases aligning to TRBD1. Looked up from germline, CDR1 is DFQATT and CDR2 is SNEGSKA (reference sequence). The CDR3 covers 14 residues. V was clipped by 3 bases and J by 2 bases; unmatched bases: 4.

This clonotype has only one observation. Germline is not matched at one junction end, which may reflect a read error. The rearrangement links TRBV10-3 to TRBJ2-7; D not resolved. Germline CDR1 ENHRY, CDR2 SYGVKD. The CDR3 covers 14 residues. CDR3 DNA: TGTGCCAGCAGTTTATCGGGCAGCCTGACCGAACAGTACTTC. It codes for CASSLSGSLTEQYF.

This chain joins TRBV25-1 and TRBJ2-7, with 7 bases matching TRBD2. The CDR3 covers 13 residues. Per the germline V gene, CDR1 is MGHDK and CDR2 is SYGVNS. V shed 5 bases and J 6 bases; nucleotides not matched to a gene: 7. The CDR3 nucleotides read TGTGCCAGCAGTTCCAATAGCGGGCTCGAGCAGTACTTC. The encoded protein is CASSSNSGLEQYF.

This clonotype was seen ten or more times. This chain joins TRBV20-1 and TRBJ1-5; D not certain. Trimming cost V 3 bases and J 0 bases, with 15 bases left between them. CDR3 length: 16 residues. Germline CDR1 is DFQATT and CDR2 is SNEGSKA (reference sequence). CDR3: CSARETGRYSNQPQHF. The CDR3 coding sequence is TGCAGTGCTAGGGAAACTGGACGCTATAGCAATCAGCCCCAGCATTTT.

The table lists this clonotype with a few counts. This sequence joins TRBV7-9 and TRBJ2-2; possible D gene TRBD2, 5 bases. V was cut by 4 bases and J by 5 bases, with 17 bases left in between. CDR3 length: 16 amino acids. The germline V gene encodes CDR1 SEHNR and CDR2 FQNEAQ (reference sequence). CDR3 in DNA: TGTGCCAGCAGCTCTCCTCCCAGGACGGGAACCGGGGAGCTGTTTTTT. It translates to CASSSPPRTGTGELFF.

V gene TRBV3-1 combines with J gene TRBJ2-5; D gene unclear. The CDR3 has 16 residues. Germline V gives CDR1 LGHDT, CDR2 YNNKEL (reference sequence). Between the trimmed V and J ends, which lost 4 bases and 1 base, there was a span of 16 bases. The CDR3 reads CASSPGTGWVQETQYF. The CDR3 nucleotides read TGTGCCAGCAGCCCTGGCACTGGTTGGGTCCAAGAGACCCAGTACTTC.